The 24 T cell receptor beta chains below all came from one sample that was sequenced in a study of Graves' ophthalmopathy and Graves' hyperthyroidism. Amplified material comprised TCR beta CDR3 regions derived from RNA transcripts. HTBI primers were employed in first-round RT-PCR, then a second-round multiplex PCR followed. TCRdb ran MiXCR on the multiplex PCR reads and lists one entry per CDR3 protein. This table holds about 740,000 distinct CDR3 sequences, roughly 40% found once. Sequenced sample: peripheral blood. These receptors originate from an adult man with Graves' ophthalmopathy.

The genes are TRBV25-1 and TRBJ1-5; no definite D call. Germline V gives CDR1 MGHDK, CDR2 SYGVNS. The CDR3 spans 15 residues. The V end lost 6 bases, the J end lost 4 bases, and 16 bases lay between the germline ends. The CDR3 sequence is CASSPYGQPNQPQHF. CDR3 bases: TGTGCCAGCAGCCCCTATGGGCAGCCTAATCAGCCCCAGCATTTT.

The V and J genes are TRBV10-3 and TRBJ1-1; 7 positions agree with TRBD1. This CDR3 has 13 amino acids. Germline loops: CDR1 ENHRY, CDR2 SYGVKD. V shed 5 bases and J 11 bases; nucleotides not matched to a gene: 11. CDR3 in DNA: TGTGCCATCAGTTACATAGACAGGGAACCGGCTTTCTTT. Protein: CAISYIDREPAFF.

This clonotype was seen only a few times. The chain couples TRBV2 to TRBJ2-2; 8 nucleotides line up with TRBD1. CDR1 and CDR2 from the germline V gene are SNHLY and FYNNEI. The junction had 5 bases not matched to a gene; V was cut back by 3 bases and J by 2 bases. The CDR3 is 16 residues long. The CDR3: CASSDGTGYNTGELFF. As DNA, the CDR3 is TGTGCCAGCAGTGACGGGACAGGATATAACACCGGGGAGCTGTTTTTT. The complete variable domain, with remaining parts taken from reference TRBV2 and TRBJ2-2, reads EPEVTQTPSHQVTQMGQEVILRCVPISNHLYFYWYRQILGQKVEFLVSFYNNEISEKSEIFDDQFSVERPDGSNFTLKIRSTKLEDSAMYFCASSDGTGYNTGELFFGEGSRLTVL.

This clonotype showed up just a few times. The rearrangement uses TRBV10-3 and TRBJ1-1; D gene unclear. With 10 bases removed from V and 1 base from J, the gap between germline ends came to 19 bases. The CDR3 has 15 amino acids. Germline V lookup: CDR1 ENHRY, CDR2 SYGVKD. DNA of the CDR3: TGTGCCAGCAGCCGACGGATTTCGTGGAACACTGAAGCTTTCTTT. It encodes CASSRRISWNTEAFF.

Comments on this clonotype: This may arise from a read error, as a much more abundant clone is one base away. The CDR3 DNA is TGTGCCAGCAGTGACAGGTTAGTGAACACTGAAGCTTTCTTT. It is translated as CASSDRLVNTEAFF. The V call is TRBV7-9, the J call TRBJ1-1; weak D call: TRBD1 (6 bases). The CDR3 is made up of 14 amino acids. Trimming removed 6 bases from V and 0 bases from J, with 11 bases in between. Per the germline V gene, CDR1 is SEHNR and CDR2 is FQNEAQ (reference sequence).

This clonotype was observed a few times. This chain connects TRBV7-2 to TRBJ2-2, with TRBD2 as a possible D gene (5 bases). Trimming left V 0 bases short and J 1 base short, with 9 bases between. This CDR3 is built from 16 residues. Germline lookup yields CDR1 SGHTA and CDR2 FQGNSA. The CDR3 nucleotides are TGTGCCAGCAGCTTAGCGGGAGACGGGAACACCGGGGAGCTGTTTTTT. It translates to CASSLAGDGNTGELFF.

This chain links TRBV7-9 with TRBJ1-1; perhaps TRBD1 as D (6 bases). V shed 4 bases and J shed 1 base, with 16 bases lying between them. Germline V gene lookup returns CDR1 SEHNR and CDR2 FQNEAQ (reference sequence). The CDR3 runs 16 residues. The CDR3 region is CASSSPGAGENTEAFF. CDR3 sequence (DNA): TGTGCCAGCAGCTCTCCGGGGGCAGGGGAGAACACTGAAGCTTTCTTT.

This clonotype was seen at least ten times. The gene calls are TRBV7-2 and TRBJ2-7; 8 bases are a match to TRBD2. J gave up 6 bases and V 1 base, and 11 bases lay outside the gene matches. Germline V gene sequence: CDR1 SGHTA, CDR2 FQGNSA. CDR3 length equals 16 residues. CDR3 amino acids: CASSLVSSGSWSEQYF. The CDR3 DNA reads as TGTGCCAGCAGCTTAGTGTCGAGCGGGAGTTGGAGCGAGCAGTACTTC. The variable domain in full, completed from reference TRBV7-2 and TRBJ2-7, reads GAGVSQSPSNKVTEKGKDVELRCDPISGHTALYWYRQSLGQGLEFLIYFQGNSAPDKSGLPSDRFSAERTGGSVSTLTIQRTQQEDSAVYLCASSLVSSGSWSEQYFGPGTRLTVT.

About this clonotype itself: One end of the junction fails to match germline, which may point to a read error. The rearrangement links TRBV25-1 to TRBJ2-2; 7 bases line up with TRBD2. Germline CDR1 is MGHDK and CDR2 is SYGVNS. The CDR3 is 15 amino acids. CDR3 DNA: TGTGCCATCAGCCCGGGGGGTCGGAACACCGGGGAGCCGTTTTTT. Translated, it gives CAISPGGRNTGEPFF.

V and J are TRBV7-2 and TRBJ1-1; D is perhaps TRBD1 (5 bases). Trimming shortened V by 3 bases and J by 0 bases, and 14 bases separated the two germline ends. The CDR3 runs 16 residues. Germline values: CDR1 SGHTA, CDR2 FQGNSA. The CDR3 sequence: CASSFPRTPLNTEAFF. The CDR3 DNA follows: TGTGCCAGCAGCTTCCCTCGGACACCACTGAACACTGAAGCTTTCTTT.

The chain is built from TRBV11-2 and TRBJ2-2; 7 bases align to TRBD1. CDR1 is SGHAT and CDR2 is FQNNGV in the germline V gene. Trimming took 3 bases from V and 9 from J; bases not matched to a gene: 10. CDR3 size: 15 residues. This CDR3 is CASSFVGQVSWELFF. The CDR3 bases are TGTGCCAGCAGCTTTGTTGGACAGGTGAGTTGGGAGCTGTTTTTT. Variable domain in full (rest from reference TRBV11-2 and TRBJ2-2): EAGVAQSPRYKIIEKRQSVAFWCNPISGHATLYWYQQILGQGPKLLIQFQNNGVVDDSQLPKDRFSAERLKGVDSTLKIQPAKLEDSAVYLCASSFVGQVSWELFFGEGSRLTVL.

J is TRBJ1-1 and V is TRBV5-1; maybe TRBD1 (5 bases). The CDR3 covers 14 residues. Trimming cost V 0 bases and J 1 base, with 7 bases left between them. Per germline, CDR1 SGHRS and CDR2 YFSETQ. CDR3 protein: CASSLGQKNTEAFF. CDR3 sequence (DNA): TGCGCCAGCAGCTTGGGACAGAAGAACACTGAAGCTTTCTTT.

V usage is TRBV7-9 and J usage is TRBJ2-5; a weak D match, TRBD1 (6 bases). CDR3 length: 13 amino acids. The ends were cut back, 5 bases at V and 9 bases at J, with 16 bases in the middle. Germline CDR1 reads SEHNR; CDR2 reads FQNEAQ (reference sequence). CDR3 in amino acids: CASSPGWGQPQYF. The CDR3 nucleotides read TGTGCCAGCAGCCCCGGTTGGGGGCAGCCCCAGTACTTC.

At least ten counts were recorded for this clonotype. The chain uses TRBV10-3 and TRBJ1-2; 7 positions agree with TRBD1. Per germline, CDR1 ENHRY and CDR2 SYGVKD. The V gene end was trimmed by 10 bases and the J gene end by 3 bases; junction bases not matched to a gene: 11. CDR3 length: 14 amino acids. As DNA, the CDR3 is TGTGCCAGCAGGTCCACCGACAGGGACTATGGCTACACCTTC. Translated, it gives CASRSTDRDYGYTF.

This chain joins TRBV10-3 and TRBJ1-6; D gene ambiguous. The CDR3 runs 17 residues. Trimming shortened V by 10 bases and J by 10 bases, and 29 bases separated the two germline ends. CDR1 and CDR2 from the germline V gene are ENHRY and SYGVKD. The CDR3 DNA sequence: TGTGCCAGCACCACCCGATTGACTGGACGCCTTCAATCACCCCTCCACTTT. Its protein is CASTTRLTGRLQSPLHF.

As for this clonotype: This may be a read error: a much more frequent sequence differs by one nucleotide. The chain links TRBV11-2 to TRBJ2-3; TRBD2 might be the D (5 bases). Germline V lookup: CDR1 SGHAT, CDR2 FQNNGV. With 6 bases removed from V and 2 bases from J, the gap between germline ends came to 9 bases. The CDR3 consists of 13 residues. CDR3 region: CASSERLTDTQYF. The CDR3 DNA follows: TGTGCCAGCAGTGAGCGGCTCACAGATACGCAGTATTTT.

The rearrangement links TRBV30 to TRBJ1-2, with D tentatively TRBD1 (6 bases). The CDR3 covers 11 residues. V was pared by 7 bases and J by 5 bases, with 11 bases between. From germline, CDR1 is GTSNPN and CDR2 SVGIG (reference sequence). CDR3 sequence reads: CAFGTWYGYTF. The DNA of the CDR3 is TGTGCCTTCGGGACATGGTATGGCTACACCTTC.

V gene TRBV25-1 combines with J gene TRBJ2-7, with D perhaps matching TRBD1 (6 bases). V lost 7 bases to trimming and J lost 7 bases, with 14 bases between them. Germline assignment: CDR1 MGHDK and CDR2 SYGVNS. CDR3 length equals 12 residues. This chain's CDR3 is CASTDRIHEQYF. The CDR3 DNA sequence: TGTGCCAGCACCGACAGGATTCATGAGCAGTACTTC.

In this sample, this clonotype turned up a few times. The chain recombines TRBV2 with TRBJ2-2; tentative D call: TRBD2 (5 bases). V lost 6 bases to trimming and J lost 2 bases, with 16 bases between them. Germline V gene sequence: CDR1 SNHLY, CDR2 FYNNEI. The CDR3 loop spans 16 amino acids. Here the CDR3 reads CASRGEDGVNTGELFF. In nucleotides, the CDR3 is TGTGCCAGCAGGGGAGAGGACGGCGTTAACACCGGGGAGCTGTTTTTT.

The rearrangement links TRBV2 to TRBJ2-6; possible D gene TRBD1, 5 bases. With 4 bases removed from V and 2 bases from J, the gap between germline ends came to 21 bases. Germline V lookup: CDR1 SNHLY, CDR2 FYNNEI. The CDR3 covers 19 residues. The CDR3 loop reads CASSATSGADWAGANVLTF. The CDR3 coding sequence is TGTGCCAGCAGTGCCACCTCTGGGGCAGATTGGGCTGGGGCCAACGTCCTGACTTTC. The full variable domain, in which reference TRBV2 and TRBJ2-6 provide the parts outside the CDR3, is EPEVTQTPSHQVTQMGQEVILRCVPISNHLYFYWYRQILGQKVEFLVSFYNNEISEKSEIFDDQFSVERPDGSNFTLKIRSTKLEDSAMYFCASSATSGADWAGANVLTFGAGSRLTVL.

At least ten counts were recorded for this clonotype. The rearrangement joins TRBV7-9 to TRBJ1-1, with 7 bases that match TRBD1. Germline CDR1 reads SEHNR; CDR2 reads FQNEAQ (reference sequence). With 5 bases clipped from V and 6 bases from J, the junction kept 9 bases outside the gene matches. There are 14 residues in the CDR3. CDR3 nucleotides: TGTGCCAGCAGCATGGACAGGTTATCGGCTGAAGCTTTCTTT. It translates to CASSMDRLSAEAFF.

This clonotype was seen at least ten times. J is TRBJ2-5 and V is TRBV7-9, with a weak D call TRBD1 (7 bases). Looked up from germline, CDR1 is SEHNR and CDR2 is FQNEAQ (reference sequence). V lost 5 bases and J 5 bases, leaving 15 bases between the germline ends. The CDR3 runs to 14 residues. The CDR3 spells CASSRQGGIETQYF. The CDR3 bases are TGTGCCAGCAGCCGCCAGGGGGGTATCGAGACCCAGTACTTC. Variable domain in full (rest from reference TRBV7-9 and TRBJ2-5): DTGVSQNPRHKITKRGQNVTFRCDPISEHNRLYWYRQTLGQGPEFLTYFQNEAQLEKSRLLSDRFSAERPKGSFSTLEIQRTEQGDSAMYLCASSRQGGIETQYFGPGTRLLVL.

This clonotype came up a few times. This chain links TRBV10-2 with TRBJ2-7; D is uncertain. The CDR3 contains 17 residues. V was pared by 4 bases and J by 0 bases, with 19 bases between. The germline CDR1 and CDR2 sequences are WSHSY and SAAADI. For the CDR3, the DNA is TGCGCCAGCAGTGTTAAGGGCCAGACATCCTACTCCTACGAGCAGTACTTC. This sequence encodes CASSVKGQTSYSYEQYF.

This clonotype was detected once. The V gene is TRBV25-1, the J gene TRBJ2-2, with 8 bases aligning to TRBD1. CDR3 length: 14 residues. The J segment lost 4 bases and the V segment lost 11 bases, leaving 9 bases of the junction unmatched. The germline gives CDR1 MGHDK, CDR2 SYGVNS. The CDR3, as DNA: TGTGCCTGGAGTGGTGACAGGGGCACCGGGGAGCTGTTTTTT. Residues: CAWSGDRGTGELFF.